These 15 T cell receptor beta chains were sequenced from one sample in a study of control samples from healthy donors and cancer patients. The table came from immunoSEQ multiplex PCR; TCRdb's copy has only in-frame clones and leaves some out. The sample shows 85,000 to 100,000 clones, almost 85% of them seen only once. The sample taken for sequencing was blood. These TCRs come from a man between 60 and 70 years old in good health.

The chain combines TRBV29-1 with TRBJ2-1; D is undetermined. The CDR3 runs to 12 residues. Per the germline V gene, CDR1 is SQVTM and CDR2 is ANQGSEA. The V end was cut by 1 base, the J end by 0 bases, with 1 base between. This CDR3 is CSVEVSYNEQFF. The CDR3 nucleotides read TGCAGCGTTGAAGTCTCCTACAATGAGCAGTTCTTC.

The chain employs TRBV19 and TRBJ1-1; the D gene is possibly TRBD1 (5 bases). The germline V and J ends were trimmed by 5 bases and 1 base, with 14 bases remaining between them. The germline CDR1 and CDR2 sequences are LNHDA and SQIVND (reference sequence). This CDR3 is built from 15 residues. This chain's CDR3 is CASSRPGDQNTEAFF. The CDR3 DNA sequence: TGTGCCAGTAGTCGTCCTGGGGACCAGAACACTGAAGCTTTCTTT.

The chain links TRBV14 to TRBJ2-1; 9 bases align to TRBD2. Germline CDR1 is SGHDN and CDR2 is FVKESK. The CDR3 sequence is 15 residues long. V was clipped by 5 bases and J by 3 bases; unmatched bases: 5. The DNA for the CDR3 is TGTGCCAGCAGCTCCCGCGGGGGGGGCTACAATGAGCAGTTCTTC. Amino acids: CASSSRGGGYNEQFF.

A remark on this clone: Other nucleotide sequences in the sample specify the same CDR3. The J gene is TRBJ1-6, the V gene TRBV9, with D unclear. The CDR3 extends over 15 amino acids. CDR1 and CDR2 (germline): SGDLS, YYNGEE. V lost 0 bases to trimming and J lost 0 bases, with 4 bases between them. This CDR3 reads CASSVGSSYNSPLHF. The DNA of the CDR3 is TGTGCCAGCAGCGTAGGCAGCTCCTATAATTCACCCCTCCACTTT.

The CDR3 loop is CASRVANEQFF. The CDR3 DNA sequence: TGTGCCAGCAGGGTCGCGAATGAGCAGTTCTTC. The rearrangement joins TRBV28 to TRBJ2-1; unclear D gene. CDR1 MDHEN and CDR2 SYDVKM come from the germline V gene. This CDR3 spans 11 amino acids. The V gene lost 6 bases and the J gene lost 7 bases, with 7 bases spanning the gap.

The rearrangement links TRBV4-1 to TRBJ2-1; tentatively, D is TRBD1 (6 bases). Germline CDR1 MGHRA, CDR2 YSYEKL. This CDR3 spans 13 amino acids. V was pared by 0 bases and J by 8 bases, with 8 bases between. CDR3 residues: CASSQDRGHEQFF. The DNA for the CDR3 is TGCGCCAGCAGCCAAGACAGGGGCCATGAGCAGTTCTTC.

The CDR3, as DNA: TGTGCCAGCTCAGCACTAGGTAGCCAAGAGACCCAGTACTTC. This translates into CASSALGSQETQYF. This chain joins TRBV18 and TRBJ2-5; D is possibly TRBD2 (5 bases). V lost 5 bases, J lost 1 base, and 11 bases lay in between. From germline, CDR1 is KGHSH and CDR2 LQKENI. The CDR3 is made up of 14 amino acids.

The chain couples TRBV4-1 to TRBJ1-4, with 9 bases that match TRBD1. The trim removed 1 base at V and 7 bases at J, leaving 10 bases unmatched. This CDR3 is 17 amino acids long. Germline loops: CDR1 MGHRA, CDR2 YSYEKL. CDR3 DNA: TGCGCCAGCAGCCAAGGCCATTTGACAGGGGGTAGTGAAAAACTGTTTTTT. Its protein product is CASSQGHLTGGSEKLFF.

The CDR3 region is CASSIDPSVTPEAFF. Written as DNA, the CDR3 is TGTGCCAGTAGTATAGATCCGAGCGTAACACCTGAAGCTTTCTTT. This rearrangement joins TRBV19 to TRBJ1-1; D gene unclear. Deletions cut 0 bases from V and 6 bases from J, with 14 bases between. CDR3 size: 15 residues. CDR1 and CDR2 (germline): LNHDA, SQIVND (reference sequence).

J is TRBJ2-7 and V is TRBV5-1; D is unclear. Germline CDR1 is SGHRS and CDR2 is YFSETQ. Trimming took off 0 bases at V and 5 bases at J, with 9 bases between the two ends. The CDR3 is made up of 13 amino acids. In DNA form, the CDR3 reads TGCGCCAGCAGCTTGGAGTACCGCCACGAGCAGTACTTC. Translated: CASSLEYRHEQYF.

This clone was seen just once. This CDR3 is also generated by other DNA sequences in the sample. The gene calls are TRBV18 and TRBJ2-5, with D unresolved. The CDR3 is 12 amino acids. CDR1 and CDR2 (germline): KGHSH, LQKENI. V gave up 2 bases and J gave up 2 bases, with 3 bases separating them. The CDR3 sequence is CASSPAQETQYF. In nucleotides, the CDR3 is TGTGCCAGCTCACCAGCGCAAGAGACCCAGTACTTC.

The CDR3 DNA follows: TGTGCCAGCAGCTTAGTTTCGCCAGGGGCAACCTACGAGCAGTACTTC. Amino acid sequence: CASSLVSPGATYEQYF. The chain carries TRBV11-2 and TRBJ2-7; maybe TRBD1 (6 bases). CDR3 length: 16 residues. The V gene lost 1 base and the J gene lost 2 bases, with 15 bases spanning the gap. Germline loops: CDR1 SGHAT, CDR2 FQNNGV.

The chain carries TRBV5-6 and TRBJ1-2, with unresolved D. The CDR3 runs to 14 residues. V was pared by 0 bases and J by 7 bases, with 13 bases between. Germline assignment: CDR1 SGHDT and CDR2 YYEEEE. The DNA of the CDR3 is TGTGCCAGCAGCTTGGGGGCAGATTTGGGTGGCTACACCTTC. Its protein is CASSLGADLGGYTF.

The CDR3 DNA sequence: TGTGCCTGGAGTGTAGGGATGAGGGATCAGCCCCAGCATTTT. This encodes CAWSVGMRDQPQHF. The chain has TRBV30 and TRBJ1-5; D call uncertain. The CDR3 extends over 14 amino acids. V was shortened by 0 bases and J by 5 bases, with 11 bases between the two germline ends. Germline V gene lookup returns CDR1 GTSNPN and CDR2 SVGIG (reference sequence).

V usage is TRBV30 and J usage is TRBJ1-5, with D possibly TRBD1 on 6 matching bases. The germline V gene has CDR1 GTSNPN and CDR2 SVGIG (reference sequence). This CDR3 spans 13 amino acids. Trimming pared 1 base from V and 7 bases from J, leaving 11 bases between. CDR3 in amino acids: CAWSGGGVQPQHF. The CDR3 coding sequence is TGTGCCTGGAGTGGAGGGGGGGTGCAGCCCCAGCATTTT.